This T cell receptor beta chain is from a study of T cell changes during pregnancy in multiple sclerosis. The CDR3 has 17 amino acids. V dropped 5 bases and J dropped 0 bases, with 17 bases sitting between them. Looked up from germline, CDR1 is SGHAT and CDR2 is FQNNGV. Sequenced by immunoSEQ multiplex PCR; TCRdb stores in-frame clones only, minus some. The sample lists about 69,000 clones; roughly 91% were seen once. This specimen was peripheral blood, taken in the third trimester of pregnancy. The chain joins TRBV11-2 to TRBJ2-1; D possibly corresponds to TRBD1 (5 bases). This receptor was identified in a female donor with multiple sclerosis, enrolled in a pregnancy study. The CDR3 DNA reads as TGTGCCAGCAGCATGTCCAGGGATCGTGGCTCCTACAATGAGCAGTTCTTC. Protein: CASSMSRDRGSYNEQFF. The whole variable domain, remainder taken from reference TRBV11-2 and TRBJ2-1, is EAGVAQSPRYKIIEKRQSVAFWCNPISGHATLYWYQQILGQGPKLLIQFQNNGVVDDSQLPKDRFSAERLKGVDSTLKIQPAKLEDSAVYLCASSMSRDRGSYNEQFFGPGTRLTVL.